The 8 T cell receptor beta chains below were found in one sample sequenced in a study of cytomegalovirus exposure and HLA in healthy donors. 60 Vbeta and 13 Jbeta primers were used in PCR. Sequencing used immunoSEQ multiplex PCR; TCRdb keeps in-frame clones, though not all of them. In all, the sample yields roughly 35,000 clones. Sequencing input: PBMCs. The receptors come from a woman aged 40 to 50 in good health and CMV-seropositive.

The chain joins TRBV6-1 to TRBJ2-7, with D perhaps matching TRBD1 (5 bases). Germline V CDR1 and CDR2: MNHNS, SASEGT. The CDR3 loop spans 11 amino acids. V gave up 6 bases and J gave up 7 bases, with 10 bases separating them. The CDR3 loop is CASRDNREQYF. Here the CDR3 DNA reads TGTGCCAGCAGGGATAACAGGGAGCAGTACTTC.

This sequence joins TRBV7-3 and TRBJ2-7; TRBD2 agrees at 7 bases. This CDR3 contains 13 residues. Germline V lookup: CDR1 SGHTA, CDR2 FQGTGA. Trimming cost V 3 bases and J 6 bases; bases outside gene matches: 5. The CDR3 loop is CASSLIAGGEQYF. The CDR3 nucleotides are TGTGCCAGCAGCTTGATAGCGGGTGGCGAGCAGTACTTC.

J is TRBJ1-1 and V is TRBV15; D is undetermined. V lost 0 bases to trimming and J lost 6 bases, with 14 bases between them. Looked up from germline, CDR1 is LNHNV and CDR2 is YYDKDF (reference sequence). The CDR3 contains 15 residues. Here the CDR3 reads CATSRDSTGTAEAFF. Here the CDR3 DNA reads TGTGCCACCAGCAGAGATTCGACGGGTACTGCTGAAGCTTTCTTT.

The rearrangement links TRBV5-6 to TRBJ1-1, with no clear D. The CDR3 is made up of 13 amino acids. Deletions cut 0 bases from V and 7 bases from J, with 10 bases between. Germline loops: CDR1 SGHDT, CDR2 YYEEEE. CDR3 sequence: CASSLVSSGEAFF. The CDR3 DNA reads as TGTGCCAGCAGCTTGGTTTCGTCCGGTGAAGCTTTCTTT.

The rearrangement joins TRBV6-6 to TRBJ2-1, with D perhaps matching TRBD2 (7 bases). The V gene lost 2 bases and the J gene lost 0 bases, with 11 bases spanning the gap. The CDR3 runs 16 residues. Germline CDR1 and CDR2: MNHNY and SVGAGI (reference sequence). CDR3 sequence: CASSYPRGASYNEQFF. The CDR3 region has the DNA TGTGCCAGCAGTTACCCACGGGGGGCCTCCTACAATGAGCAGTTCTTC.

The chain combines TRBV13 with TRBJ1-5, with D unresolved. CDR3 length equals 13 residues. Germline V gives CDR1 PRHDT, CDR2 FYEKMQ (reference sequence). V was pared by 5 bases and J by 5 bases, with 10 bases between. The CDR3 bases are TGTGCCAGCAGCCCCCGGGGAGATCAGCCCCAGCATTTT. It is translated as CASSPRGDQPQHF.

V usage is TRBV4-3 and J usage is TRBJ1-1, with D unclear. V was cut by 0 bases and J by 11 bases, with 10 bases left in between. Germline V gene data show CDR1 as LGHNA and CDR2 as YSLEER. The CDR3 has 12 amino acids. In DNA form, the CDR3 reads TGCGCCAGCAGCCAAGATGTCGGGATGGCTTTCTTT. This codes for CASSQDVGMAFF.

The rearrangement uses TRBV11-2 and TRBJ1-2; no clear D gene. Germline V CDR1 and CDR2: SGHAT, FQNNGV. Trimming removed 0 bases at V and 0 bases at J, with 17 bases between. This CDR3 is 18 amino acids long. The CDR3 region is CASSLDITRFSANYGYTF. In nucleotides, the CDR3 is TGTGCCAGCAGCTTAGATATTACGAGGTTCTCGGCTAACTATGGCTACACCTTC.